This T cell receptor (beta chain) stems from a study of cytomegalovirus exposure and HLA in healthy donors. The study's findings and limits: Across donors, sequencing depth was assumed by presence/absence analyses to be roughly uniform.

The CDR3 runs to 14 residues. Germline V lookup: CDR1 MNHEY, CDR2 SMNVEV (reference sequence). V dropped 5 bases and J dropped 3 bases, with 14 bases sitting between them. As to this clone: What it recognizes is unknown.

The PCR made use of 60 Vbeta and 13 Jbeta primers. Repertoires were generated with immunoSEQ multiplex PCR, while TCRdb's copy carries only in-frame clones and drops some. The top ten hold about 4% of the sample, which has roughly 110,000 clones, around 70% seen once. The receptor was derived from a woman aged 40 to 50 in good health and CMV-seropositive. Sequencing was performed on PBMCs. The chain carries TRBV27 and TRBJ2-7; D call uncertain. CDR3 loop: CASSRYSANYEQYF. Here the CDR3 DNA reads TGTGCCAGCAGTAGGTATTCAGCGAACTACGAGCAGTACTTC.